The sequence of this T cell receptor beta chain was determined in a study of PD-1 blockade in classical Hodgkin lymphoma (dated by TCRdb to about 2020). Context from the whole study: Nivolumab dosing was 3 mg/kg intravenously every 2 weeks, continuing until either disease progression or unacceptable toxicity. To define a peripheral blood immune signature of response to PD-1 blockade in classical Hodgkin lymphoma, the study combined TCR beta sequencing with CyTOF.

The time point label, as the study defines it: cycle 4 day 1 (C4D1), after more than 5 weeks of nivolumab. All trial patients had relapsed after autologous stem cell transplantation, with cohorts A, B and C differing in prior brentuximab vedotin exposure. The trial cohort comprised more than 55 patients with relapsed/refractory classical Hodgkin lymphoma whose best overall responses were complete response, partial response or progressive disease. Trial patients were treated with single-agent nivolumab in the multi-cohort phase II CheckMate 205 trial. An independent review committee assessed best overall response using the 2007 International Working Group response criteria. Trial PBMCs were collected just before the start of nivolumab (C1D1) and during therapy at cycle 2 day 1 and cycle 4 day 1. After peripheral blood was drawn into 8 mL Vacutainer Cell Preparation Tubes, PBMCs were isolated by centrifugation and then cryopreserved.

From the cysteine up to the phenylalanine, the CDR3 has a length of 14 residues. Only the CDR3 region is kept as DNA, spanning 42 bases read in frame from base 1. V gives up 4 bases and J gives up 5 bases, and the segment between their germline ends measures 12 bases. From the germline V gene, CDR1 is SGHRS and CDR2 is YFSETQ. Concerning this clone itself: Its antigen specificity is not known. Base qualities are missing; no much larger clone stands one base away.

Overall study outcomes, separate from this receptor: Baseline TCR diversity was reported to be lower in newly diagnosed patients than in healthy donors, and even lower in relapsed/refractory patients. The study was limited to a single clinical trial cohort, and causes of repertoire differences, possibly disease activity or prior therapy, remained undefined. Diversity was lower in patients who began nivolumab less than 1 year after ASCT, so these patients were left out of later analyses to avoid confounding by immune reconstitution. Among trial patients, those achieving complete response had baseline diversity similar to that of newly diagnosed patients, while diversity was significantly lower in partial responders and progressors. By C4D1, a significant rise was seen in CD4+ TCR diversity but not in CD8+ TCR diversity (p=0.0027 vs p=0.16), and the rise was most apparent among complete responders (p=0.02).

The Qiagen DNeasy kit was used to extract genomic DNA both from unsorted PBMCs and from the negatively selected CD4+ and CD8+ fractions. Amplification of TCR beta CDR3 regions was done by immunoSEQ multiplex PCR with primers that anneal to V and J segments. A synthetic immune receptor repertoire was used to minimize amplification bias, and remaining bias was computationally removed after sequencing. Concerning the study's data processing: Custom Python scripts were used to quantify repertoire diversity as the Shannon entropy index. The unsorted, CD4+ and CD8+ repertoires were each analyzed separately, with the exception of combined analyses, where CD4+ and CD8+ sequences were merged in silico. Clonal expansion was defined as a frequency increase of at least 2-fold after treatment compared with C1D1, and clones undetected at baseline were assigned a pseudocount of 0.5. Clones with 0 or 1 copy at C1D1 were classified as singleton clones, and clones with 2 or more copies were classified as non-singleton clones. By matching protein sequences in sorted samples from the same patient, clones expanded in unsorted samples were annotated as CD4+, CD8+ or unknown. Wilcoxon tests were applied to paired samples to test diversity changes from C1D1 to C4D1. Here the immuneACCESS table is served through TCRdb, limited to in-frame sequences with V and J called. Missing clones are a known gap in these copies; in checked studies unresolved V genes cover under half, and the rest lacks a known reason. The V and J calls and clone size are taken from that table; D and trimming were inferred from the DNA. Counted in this sample were roughly 96,000 clones; roughly 91% of them appeared once. The ten largest clonotypes hold just under 2% of the sample.

The rearrangement joined TRBV5-1 to TRBJ2-2, and TRBD2 may be the D gene, going by 6 matching bases. The clonotype comes from a human donor with classical Hodgkin lymphoma. This material consisted of peripheral blood mononuclear cells (PBMCs), taken before the fourth cycle of nivolumab. CDR3 reads: CASSPWAGTGELFF. The DNA sequence follows: TGCGCCAGCAGCCCCTGGGCGGGGACCGGGGAGCTGTTTTTT.